The 2 T cell receptor beta chains below all came from one sample that was sequenced in a study of cytomegalovirus exposure and HLA in healthy donors. Vbeta (60) and Jbeta (13) primers were used in the PCR. Some clones are missing from TCRdb's copy, which holds only in-frame ones; the method was immunoSEQ multiplex PCR. The profile shows about 120,000 clones, around 76% of them singletons. The sequenced sample was PBMCs. Source of these receptors: a man aged 55 to 70 in good health and CMV-seropositive.

This clone was found a few times. The sample contains more than one DNA sequence encoding this CDR3. The V call is TRBV28, the J call TRBJ1-5, with 7 bases matching TRBD1. Germline CDR1 is MDHEN and CDR2 is SYDVKM. V shed 5 bases, J shed 3 bases, and the junction held 10 bases outside the gene matches. CDR3 length: 16 residues. The DNA of the CDR3 is TGTGCCAGCAGTCCCCGACAGGGTCGTTTCAATCAGCCCCAGCATTTT. Translating gives CASSPRQGRFNQPQHF.

This rearrangement joins TRBV6-1 to TRBJ1-1; D is undetermined. With 8 bases removed from V and 3 bases from J, the gap between germline ends came to 16 bases. CDR1 is MNHNS, CDR2 SASEGT, per germline. This CDR3 spans 14 amino acids. The CDR3 nucleotides are TGTGCCAGCCAGTTGAGACTACGGGACACTGAAGCTTTCTTT. Translating it yields CASQLRLRDTEAFF.